The 5 T cell receptor beta chains given below trace back to one sample, sequenced in a study of cytomegalovirus exposure and HLA in healthy donors. 60 Vbeta and 13 Jbeta primers were used in PCR. TCRdb's table, derived via immunoSEQ multiplex PCR, lists solely in-frame clones and lacks some. The data contain about 210,000 clones, roughly 77% of them seen just once; the ten biggest clones take up 0.39%. Sequencing was performed on PBMCs. The source is a male donor in good health and CMV-seropositive.

The V gene is TRBV19, the J gene TRBJ1-1, with D possibly matching TRBD1 (6 bases). Deletions cut 6 bases from V and 4 bases from J, with 12 bases between. This CDR3 region has 13 residues. Germline V gene data show CDR1 as LNHDA and CDR2 as SQIVND (reference sequence). CDR3 DNA sequence: TGTGCCAGTAGACTGACACAGGGCACTGAAGCTTTCTTT. As protein: CASRLTQGTEAFF.

This clone was observed a single time. The chain combines TRBV6-5 with TRBJ2-5, with D tentatively TRBD2 (6 bases). Germline V gene lookup returns CDR1 MNHEY and CDR2 SVGAGI. The CDR3 consists of 15 residues. Trimming left V 0 bases short and J 5 bases short, with 13 bases between. DNA of the CDR3: TGTGCCAGCAGTTACTCAAGGGAGGCCCAGGAGACCCAGTACTTC. Protein product: CASSYSREAQETQYF.

The chain combines TRBV6-6 with TRBJ1-1; no reliable D call. The CDR3 has 9 amino acids. Germline CDR1 reads MNHNY; CDR2 reads SVGAGI (reference sequence). V lost 11 bases, J lost 3 bases, and 4 bases lay in between. The CDR3 region has the DNA TGTGCCGGCCACACTGAAGCTTTCTTT. Encoded protein: CAGHTEAFF.

J is TRBJ1-6 and V is TRBV4-3; D is unclear. Trimming took off 0 bases at V and 8 bases at J, with 17 bases between the two ends. CDR1 and CDR2 from the germline V gene are LGHNA and YSLEER. CDR3 length: 17 residues. The CDR3 protein is CASSQDQNSHLYSPLHF. CDR3 coding DNA: TGCGCCAGCAGCCAAGATCAGAACAGCCATTTATATTCACCCCTCCACTTT.

The sample holds a few counts of this clone. The chain recombines TRBV7-3 with TRBJ2-3; 10 bases fit TRBD1. The CDR3 covers 12 residues. Germline values: CDR1 SGHTA, CDR2 FQGTGA. J gave up 9 bases and V 5 bases, and 2 bases lay outside the gene matches. This chain's CDR3 is CASSLTGGTQYF. The CDR3 DNA sequence: TGTGCCAGCAGCCTGACAGGGGGCACGCAGTATTTT.